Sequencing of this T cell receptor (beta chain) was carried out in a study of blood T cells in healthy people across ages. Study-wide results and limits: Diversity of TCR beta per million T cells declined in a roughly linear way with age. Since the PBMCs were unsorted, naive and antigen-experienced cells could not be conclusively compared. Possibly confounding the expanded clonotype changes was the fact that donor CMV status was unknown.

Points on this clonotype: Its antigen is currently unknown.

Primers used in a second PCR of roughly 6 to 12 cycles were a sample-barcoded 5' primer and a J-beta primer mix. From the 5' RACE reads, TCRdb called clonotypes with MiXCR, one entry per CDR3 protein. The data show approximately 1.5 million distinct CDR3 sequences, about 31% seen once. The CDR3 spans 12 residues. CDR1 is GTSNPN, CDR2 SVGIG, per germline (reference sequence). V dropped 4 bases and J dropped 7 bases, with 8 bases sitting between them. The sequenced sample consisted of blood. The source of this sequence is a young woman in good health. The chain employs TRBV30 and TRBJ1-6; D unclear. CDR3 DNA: TGTGCCTGGACCGACTTCAATTCACCCCTCCACTTT. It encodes CAWTDFNSPLHF.